These 9 T cell receptor beta chains were all obtained from the same sample, sequenced in a study of T cells after yellow fever vaccination. TCRdb analysed the 5' RACE reads with MiXCR anew, one entry per CDR3 protein. The sample lists roughly 500,000 distinct CDR3 sequences, 15% to 20% occurring once. The sample consisted of PBMCs, taken 15 days after the yellow fever booster vaccination. Every receptor here comes from a man aged 25 to 45 who received the YFV17D yellow fever vaccine.

This clonotype was seen ten or more times. The chain links TRBV10-3 to TRBJ2-5; tentative D call: TRBD2 (6 bases). The V end was cut by 4 bases, the J end by 5 bases, with 14 bases between. The CDR3 has 14 residues. Germline CDR1 reads ENHRY; CDR2 reads SYGVKD. CDR3 sequence: CAISGRGGEETQYF. CDR3 nucleotide sequence: TGTGCCATCAGTGGACGAGGCGGGGAGGAGACCCAGTACTTC.

This clonotype was found a few times. The chain links TRBV3-1 to TRBJ2-7, with D perhaps matching TRBD1 (6 bases). From germline, CDR1 is LGHDT and CDR2 YNNKEL (reference sequence). The V gene lost 4 bases and the J gene lost 2 bases, with 12 bases spanning the gap. There are 14 residues in the CDR3. The CDR3, as DNA: TGTGCCAGCAGCCTATCGGACAGTCCCTACGAGCAGTACTTC. Translation gives CASSLSDSPYEQYF.

The chain uses TRBV21-1 and TRBJ2-1; the D call of TRBD1 is as the table states it, not checked on the DNA. TRBV21-1 is assigned pseudogene status. The CDR3 extends over 14 amino acids. Written as DNA, the CDR3 is TGTGCCAGCAGCATCCCGGGACGGCTGGATGAGCAGTTCTTC. As protein: CASSIPGRLDEQFF.

The chain carries TRBV7-2 and TRBJ2-7; the D is unclear. The CDR3 runs to 13 residues. The ends were cut back, 4 bases at V and 3 bases at J, with 10 bases in the middle. Per germline, CDR1 SGHTA and CDR2 FQGNSA. CDR3 sequence: CASSSPMIYEQYF. DNA for the CDR3: TGTGCCAGCAGCTCCCCCATGATCTACGAGCAGTACTTC.

This clonotype was counted a few times. This rearrangement joins TRBV7-2 to TRBJ2-1; D might be TRBD1 (6 bases). The germline V gene has CDR1 SGHTA and CDR2 FQGNSA. V lost 1 base to trimming and J lost 4 bases, with 11 bases between them. The CDR3 is made up of 15 amino acids. The CDR3 nucleotides read TGTGCCAGCAGCTTAGTCACAGGACAGTACAATGAGCAGTTCTTC. It translates to CASSLVTGQYNEQFF.

The chain is built from TRBV6-1 and TRBJ1-2; D ambiguous. Germline assignment: CDR1 MNHNS and CDR2 SASEGT. CDR3 length: 14 residues. V was clipped by 7 bases and J by 5 bases, with 17 bases between them. CDR3 region: CASNPVDLGYGYTF. The DNA of the CDR3 is TGTGCCAGCAATCCAGTAGATTTGGGGTATGGCTACACCTTC.

This clonotype came up a few times. J is TRBJ2-2 and V is TRBV7-2; TRBD2 agrees at 7 bases. The CDR3 loop spans 16 amino acids. V gave up 7 bases and J gave up 3 bases; unmatched junction bases: 11. CDR1 and CDR2 (germline): SGHTA, FQGNSA. CDR3 coding DNA: TGTGCCAGCACCCCCCCGGGGGGAGCCTACACCGGGGAGCTGTTTTTT. Translating gives CASTPPGGAYTGELFF.

The rearrangement uses TRBV5-1 and TRBJ2-7; D uncertain. CDR1 and CDR2 from the germline V gene are SGHRS and YFSETQ. Trimming shortened V by 2 bases and J by 1 base, and 10 bases separated the two germline ends. The length of the CDR3 is 14 residues. In DNA form, the CDR3 reads TGCGCCAGCAGCTTTCCAGAGAGATCCTACGAGCAGTACTTC. Translating gives CASSFPERSYEQYF.

This clonotype was counted only a few times. The chain couples TRBV7-9 to TRBJ2-7; weak D call: TRBD2 (6 bases). The CDR3 loop spans 13 amino acids. Germline V CDR1 and CDR2: SEHNR, FQNEAQ (reference sequence). Trimming cost V 6 bases and J 2 bases, with 11 bases left between them. Written as DNA, the CDR3 is TGTGCCAGCAGGGCCTCGGGGGCCTACGAGCAGTACTTC. Its translation is CASRASGAYEQYF.